This T cell receptor (beta chain) was identified during a study of T-cell reconstitution after alpha-beta-depleted transplantation in children. Points from the study as a whole: The main origin of T-cell counts and diversity one year after transplant was newly produced T cells. As was reported, about two months after transplant, alpha-beta T cells came from several hundred expanded graft clones. High day-60 TCRbeta diversity in some patients came from surviving recipient T cells and thymic progenitors.

A remark on this clonotype: Its antigen remains unknown.

The CDR3 is 15 amino acids. Trimming removed 5 bases from V and 2 bases from J, with 13 bases in between. From germline, CDR1 is LNHNV and CDR2 YYDKDF (reference sequence). The library targeted TCRbeta and was prepared with unique molecular identifiers. TCRdb re-derived calls from the PCR reads in MiXCR, one entry per CDR3 protein. The sample carries about a million distinct CDR3 sequences, about 31% recorded once. The rearrangement uses TRBV15 and TRBJ2-1; D assignment may be TRBD1 or TRBD2 (7 bases each). This TCR was recovered from a boy in the first two years of life who had a stem cell transplant for SCID, so the T cells may come from the graft donor. Source: PBMCs, mostly from graft donor cells, taken 360 days after TCRalphabeta/CD19-depleted stem cell transplant. The CDR3 reads CATSGRGTAYNEQFF. The CDR3 DNA reads TGTGCCACCAGCGGGAGGGGGACAGCCTACAATGAGCAGTTCTTC.